The 32 T cell receptor beta chains below come from one sample, sequenced in a study of tumor-infiltrating lymphocytes in primary liver carcinoma (dated 2017 in TCRdb). These reads were obtained on an Illumina HiSeq 2500. Using a constant-region primer and ProtoScript II reverse transcriptase, TCRbeta-specific cDNA was reverse-transcribed from about 540 ng total RNA. TCRbeta libraries were built with three nested multiplex PCR rounds, a slightly modified ARM-PCR procedure. Each of the first two PCR rounds ran for around 10 cycles using multiplex TRBV1-TRBV30 forward primers together with a Cbeta reverse primer. Through fastp at Q25 and MiXCR, TCRdb rebuilt clones from the public reads, retaining in-frame beta chains. Entries that share a CDR3 protein sequence are merged under the most common genes and DNA. The sample contains 330,000 or so distinct CDR3 sequences, approximately 65% of them found a single time. The ten largest clones add up to about 6.1% of the sample.

Blood RNA was extracted from unsorted whole blood using TRIzol reagent, and germline DNA was obtained with the DNeasy Blood & Tissue kit. Material: peripheral blood. All receptors derive from a man aged 35-49 years with primary liver carcinoma and hepatitis B virus infection.

The chain joins TRBV10-2 to TRBJ1-5, with 7 nucleotides matching TRBD1. Germline CDR1 is WSHSY and CDR2 is SAAADI. The CDR3 extends over 15 amino acids. V dropped 4 bases and J dropped 2; count of bases not matched to a gene: 5. The CDR3 DNA reads as TGCGCCAGCAGTGTTATAGGGGGCGGCAATCAGCCCCAGCATTTT. It encodes CASSVIGGGNQPQHF.

This clonotype was found once. At one end the junction does not follow the germline gene, possibly because of a read error. This chain's CDR3 is CASNRGAVGYTF. DNA for the CDR3: TGTGCTAGCAACCGGGGGGCGGTTGGCTACACCTTC. V gene TRBV6-5 combines with J gene TRBJ1-2; D is possibly TRBD1 (6 bases). Germline-derived CDR1 and CDR2 are MNHEY and SVGAGI. The CDR3 contains 12 residues.

This chain joins TRBV2 and TRBJ1-5; D remains ambiguous. Trimming took 4 bases from V and 5 from J, leaving 12 bases between them. From germline, CDR1 is SNHLY and CDR2 FYNNEI. The CDR3 runs to 14 residues. The CDR3 is CASSVWAGDQPQHF. In nucleotides, the CDR3 is TGTGCCAGCAGTGTCTGGGCAGGTGATCAGCCCCAGCATTTT.

The chain has TRBV28 and TRBJ1-1; no reliable D call. The CDR3 extends over 14 amino acids. V gave up 3 bases and J gave up 1 base, with 9 bases separating them. The germline CDR1 and CDR2 sequences are MDHEN and SYDVKM. The CDR3 loop reads CASSLHGENTEAFF. The CDR3 DNA follows: TGTGCCAGCAGTTTGCACGGGGAGAACACTGAAGCTTTCTTT.

The chain is built from TRBV30 and TRBJ2-7, with TRBD1 matching over 8 bases. Germline V CDR1 and CDR2: GTSNPN, SVGIG (reference sequence). V was clipped by 2 bases and J by 5 bases; unmatched bases: 8. The CDR3 is 14 residues long. The CDR3 loop reads CAWSRGQGAHEQYF. The CDR3 DNA sequence: TGTGCCTGGAGTAGAGGACAGGGAGCCCACGAGCAGTACTTC.

A word on this clonotype: A much larger clone lies a single base off, so this may be a read error. CDR3 DNA: TGTGCCAGCAGTGAAGCGGGTTGGATCTCCTACGAGCAGTACTTC. Protein: CASSEAGWISYEQYF. The chain links TRBV6-1 to TRBJ2-7, with D unclear. Deletions cut 0 bases from V and 0 bases from J, with 9 bases between. CDR3 length: 15 residues. The germline CDR1 and CDR2 sequences are MNHNS and SASEGT.

About this clonotype itself: A much bigger clone sits one base away, suggesting this may be a read error. This chain connects TRBV6-5 to TRBJ2-6; TRBD1 is a possible D gene (5 bases). The CDR3 has 17 residues. Germline V lookup: CDR1 MNHEY, CDR2 SVGAGI. For the CDR3, the DNA is TGTGCCAGCAGTTACTCGTCAAGACTCTCTGGGGCCAACATCCTGACTTTC. This gives the protein CASSYSSRLSGANILTF.

As regards this clonotype: A much larger clone differs by one base, so this may be a read error. This chain links TRBV4-1 with TRBJ1-5; a possible D gene is TRBD1 (6 bases). The CDR3 totals 15 residues. CDR1 and CDR2 (germline): MGHRA, YSYEKL. CDR3 residues: CASRQGQGSNQPQHF. The DNA of the CDR3 is TGCGCCAGCAGACAAGGGCAGGGGAGCAATCAGCCCCAGCATTTT.

Comments on this clonotype: A read error may produce the germline difference seen at one junction end. The chain employs TRBV6-1 and TRBJ2-3, with TRBD2 matching 11 bases. The germline V gene has CDR1 MNHNS and CDR2 SASEGT. The CDR3 is made up of 16 amino acids. CDR3 amino acids: CASTEIAGGRTDTQYF. DNA of the CDR3: TGTGCCAGCACTGAAATAGCGGGAGGGAGGACAGATACGCAGTATTTT.

In its sample, this clonotype was seen many times. The chain is built from TRBV11-2 and TRBJ2-7; D gene uncertain. This CDR3 spans 13 amino acids. Germline lookup yields CDR1 SGHAT and CDR2 FQNNGV. V was cut by 5 bases and J by 2 bases, with 10 bases left in between. The CDR3 DNA sequence: TGTGCCAGCAGCCTTCAACCGACCTACGAGCAGTACTTC. This translates into CASSLQPTYEQYF.

In this sample, this clonotype turned up many times. This chain uses TRBV14 with TRBJ2-1; 7 bases map to TRBD2. Per the germline V gene, CDR1 is SGHDN and CDR2 is FVKESK. V shed 0 bases and J 4 bases; nucleotides not matched to a gene: 9. This CDR3 is 17 amino acids long. The CDR3 nucleotides read TGTGCCAGCAGCCAAGATGTGAGAAGCGGGAATTACAATGAGCAGTTCTTC. Its translation: CASSQDVRSGNYNEQFF.

As to this clonotype: The junction departs from the called germline gene at one end, perhaps through a read error. CDR3 amino acids: CASIYSGLAGYTDTQYF. The CDR3 nucleotides read TGTGCCAGCATTTACTCGGGCCTAGCGGGATACACAGATACGCAGTATTTT. The chain joins TRBV6-6 to TRBJ2-3; 9 positions agree with TRBD2. The CDR3 is 17 residues long. Germline lookup yields CDR1 MNHNY and CDR2 SVGAGI (reference sequence).

At least ten counts were recorded for this clonotype. The rearrangement joins TRBV6-1 to TRBJ1-6, with 9 bases matching TRBD1. After removal of 5 bases from V and 10 bases from J, the junction contained 12 bases not matched to a gene. In germline, CDR1 is MNHNS, CDR2 SASEGT. The CDR3 is made up of 16 amino acids. This chain's CDR3 is CASSHTGQGLRSPLHF. The CDR3, as DNA: TGTGCCAGCAGTCATACGGGACAGGGACTGCGATCACCCCTCCACTTT.

The rearrangement links TRBV10-3 to TRBJ2-7; tentatively, D is TRBD1 or TRBD2 (5 bases each). Germline CDR1 is ENHRY and CDR2 is SYGVKD. There are 13 residues in the CDR3. The ends were cut back, 10 bases at V and 6 bases at J, with 19 bases in the middle. The CDR3 sequence: CATRDQSPSEQYF. CDR3 bases: TGTGCCACTAGGGACCAATCGCCCTCCGAGCAGTACTTC.

V is TRBV28 and J is TRBJ2-7, with 8 positions matching TRBD2. V lost 6 bases, J lost 2 bases, and 6 bases stayed unmatched. Germline V gene lookup returns CDR1 MDHEN and CDR2 SYDVKM. The CDR3 length is 14 residues. CDR3 region: CASRQPGLAYEQYF. For the CDR3, the DNA is TGTGCCAGCAGGCAACCGGGACTAGCCTACGAGCAGTACTTC.

Note on this clonotype: Lacking the conserved final phenylalanine or tryptophan, this CDR3 likely reflects a read error. This sequence joins TRBV11-2 and TRBJ2-5; 7 bases are a match to TRBD1. This CDR3 is built from 14 residues. Germline V gives CDR1 SGHAT, CDR2 FQNNGV. CDR3 amino acids: CASSLDVGTEAQYL. The CDR3 bases are TGTGCCAGCAGCTTAGATGTCGGGACAGAGGCCCAGTACCTC.

Worth noting for this clonotype: This sequence may be a read error, since a much larger clone differs from it by one base. V and J are TRBV4-1 and TRBJ2-1, with a possible D match to TRBD2 (6 bases). V lost 6 bases and J lost 5, with 20 bases in between. Looked up from germline, CDR1 is MGHRA and CDR2 is YSYEKL. The CDR3 is 16 amino acids. CDR3 in DNA: TGCGCCAGCAGACACTTGTTTAACGGGAGTGACAATGAGCAGTTCTTC. Translating gives CASRHLFNGSDNEQFF.

The chain employs TRBV5-1 and TRBJ2-7, with 7 bases fitting TRBD2. This CDR3 spans 14 amino acids. With V trimmed by 4 bases and J by 2 bases, 6 bases remained unmatched. Germline CDR1 and CDR2: SGHRS and YFSETQ. The CDR3 region has the DNA TGCGCCAGCAGCACCCTGGGAGGGGCCTACGAGCAGTACTTC. It encodes CASSTLGGAYEQYF.

Comment on this clonotype: The germline gene is not matched at one end of the junction; a read error may be the cause. CDR3 loop: CASSFTDYEQSF. The CDR3 DNA reads as TGTGCCAGCAGCTTCACTGATTACGAGCAGTCCTTC. The V and J genes are TRBV12-3 or TRBV12-4 and TRBJ2-7, with D unclear. The length of the CDR3 is 12 residues.

In the case of this clonotype: An end of the junction differs from the germline gene, which may be a read error. The chain uses TRBV11-2 and TRBJ2-1; no clear D. Germline V lookup: CDR1 SGHAT, CDR2 FQNNGV. This CDR3 has 12 residues. CDR3 sequence reads: CVSSPWADEQFF. The DNA for the CDR3 is TGTGTCAGCAGCCCATGGGCTGATGAGCAGTTCTTC.

This chain uses TRBV6-6 with TRBJ2-1; 7 bases match TRBD2. This CDR3 has 20 residues. The V gene end was trimmed by 2 bases and the J gene end by 6 bases; junction bases not matched to a gene: 22. Per the germline V gene, CDR1 is MNHNY and CDR2 is SVGAGI (reference sequence). The CDR3 is CASSYLGTNGRGEQSNEQFF. CDR3 coding DNA: TGTGCCAGCAGTTACCTCGGGACTAACGGGAGAGGAGAACAGAGCAATGAGCAGTTCTTC.

Of note for this clonotype: An end of the junction does not agree with germline; a read error may underlie this. The chain has TRBV12-3 or TRBV12-4 and TRBJ2-5; 7 nucleotides line up with TRBD2. This CDR3 comprises 16 residues. CDR3 sequence reads: CANSRLVGGPAETQYF. CDR3 nucleotides: TGTGCCAACAGTAGACTAGTGGGAGGGCCGGCGGAGACCCAGTACTTC.

In its sample, this clonotype was seen many times. V gene TRBV5-1 combines with J gene TRBJ1-1; TRBD1 is a possible D gene (5 bases). The CDR3 runs to 12 residues. The V gene lost 0 bases and the J gene lost 8 bases, with 8 bases spanning the gap. CDR1 is SGHRS, CDR2 YFSETQ, per germline. The DNA of the CDR3 is TGCGCCAGCAGCTTGGAGGGGTCGGAAGCTTTCTTT. Encoded protein: CASSLEGSEAFF.

Remarks on this clonotype: Because it lacks the conserved phenylalanine or tryptophan at the end, this CDR3 is likely a read error. The chain uses TRBV11-2 and TRBJ2-3; D is uncertain. The ends were cut back, 4 bases at V and 8 bases at J, with 13 bases in the middle. The CDR3 is made up of 13 amino acids. In germline, CDR1 is SGHAT, CDR2 FQNNGV. The CDR3 spells CASSSPRVPTQYL. DNA for the CDR3: TGTGCCAGCAGCTCACCTCGGGTCCCTACGCAGTATTTA.

This chain joins TRBV10-3 and TRBJ2-1; no firm D call. The ends were cut back, 5 bases at V and 1 base at J, with 6 bases in the middle. Germline CDR1 ENHRY, CDR2 SYGVKD. The CDR3 runs 13 residues. The CDR3 nucleotides read TGTGCCATCAGTATGGATTCCTACAATGAGCAGTTCTTC. This translates into CAISMDSYNEQFF.

This clonotype turned up a few times. A much larger clone is a single base away; this may be a read error. No conserved phenylalanine or tryptophan ends this CDR3, so it is likely a read error. The J gene is TRBJ1-2, the V gene TRBV29-1; TRBD1 matches 7 bases. Germline V CDR1 and CDR2: SQVTM, ANQGSEA. V shed 2 bases and J 4 bases; nucleotides not matched to a gene: 1. The CDR3 has 12 residues. The CDR3 region has the DNA TGCAGCGTTGAATGGACAGGCTATGGCTACACCCTC. As protein: CSVEWTGYGYTL.

The CDR3 here is CASSPTGVYDEQYF. As DNA, the CDR3 is TGTGCCAGCAGCCCGACAGGGGTTTATGACGAGCAGTACTTC. The rearrangement uses TRBV7-9 and TRBJ2-7, with 8 bases fitting TRBD1. The CDR3 extends over 14 amino acids. V lost 5 bases and J lost 5; bases outside the gene matches: 8. CDR1 is SEHNR, CDR2 FQNEAQ, per germline (reference sequence). The whole variable domain, remainder taken from reference TRBV7-9 and TRBJ2-7, is DTGVSQNPRHKITKRGQNVTFRCDPISEHNRLYWYRQTLGQGPEFLTYFQNEAQLEKSRLLSDRFSAERPKGSFSTLEIQRTEQGDSAMYLCASSPTGVYDEQYFGPGTRLTVT.

The genes are TRBV10-2 and TRBJ1-2; no clear D. The germline gives CDR1 WSHSY, CDR2 SAAADI. The CDR3 has 13 residues. V dropped 7 bases and J dropped 3 bases, with 12 bases sitting between them. CDR3 in amino acids: CASTIRIDYGYTF. CDR3 in DNA: TGCGCCAGCACGATAAGGATTGACTATGGCTACACCTTC.

This clonotype was counted only a few times. This may be a read error, as it is one base from a much larger clone. This chain joins TRBV4-1 and TRBJ2-2; D gene ambiguous. The CDR3 spans 14 residues. Germline CDR1 MGHRA, CDR2 YSYEKL. DNA for the CDR3: TGCGCCAGCAACCAAGATACGAACACCGGGGAGCTGTTTTTT. It specifies CASNQDTNTGELFF.

This clonotype has more than one count but fewer than ten. The genes are TRBV5-1 and TRBJ2-5; 7 nucleotides agree with TRBD2. The CDR3 loop spans 16 amino acids. V lost 0 bases and J lost 2; bases outside the gene matches: 7. Germline CDR1 is SGHRS and CDR2 is YFSETQ. This CDR3 is CASSLARERVQETQYF. The CDR3 DNA reads TGCGCCAGCAGCTTGGCGCGGGAGAGGGTTCAAGAGACCCAGTACTTC.

The CDR3 region is CAWRADRAYGYTF. The DNA of the CDR3 is TGTGCCTGGAGAGCGGACAGGGCCTATGGCTACACCTTC. The chain has TRBV30 and TRBJ1-2; 8 bases match TRBD1. The length of the CDR3 is 13 residues. CDR1 GTSNPN and CDR2 SVGIG come from the germline V gene (reference sequence). V dropped 3 bases and J dropped 4; count of bases not matched to a gene: 4.

A note on this clonotype: Its ends do not fully match the called genes, so a read error is possible. This rearrangement joins TRBV11-2 to TRBJ1-1; D might be TRBD1 (5 bases). The CDR3 totals 14 residues. The V gene's germline CDR1 is SGHAT and CDR2 FQNNGV. CDR3 sequence (DNA): TGTGCCAGCAGCTTAGTATGGGGCATCGGTGAAGCATTCTTT. Residues: CASSLVWGIGEAFF.